What follows are 30 T cell receptor beta chains derived from one specimen sequenced in a study of T cells in Graves' hyperthyroidism and ophthalmopathy. The CDR3 regions of TCR beta were amplified from RNA transcripts. RT-PCR in the first round (using the HTBI primer set) targeted the TCR CDR3. TCRdb recomputed calls from the multiplex PCR reads with MiXCR, one row per CDR3 protein. The profile shows a few hundred thousand distinct CDR3 sequences, 35% to 50% of them singletons. Sample: peripheral blood or thyroid tissue (not recorded which). Receptor source: an adult woman with Graves' disease, either hyperthyroidism or ophthalmopathy (not recorded which).

This clonotype was counted only a few times. The chain has TRBV7-9 and TRBJ2-5; TRBD2 matches 10 bases. The germline V gene encodes CDR1 SEHNR and CDR2 FQNEAQ (reference sequence). With V trimmed by 5 bases and J by 3 bases, 9 bases remained unmatched. The CDR3 spans 16 residues. The CDR3 reads CASSPASGSLEETQYF. CDR3 in DNA: TGTGCCAGCAGCCCCGCTAGCGGGAGCTTGGAAGAGACCCAGTACTTC. Variable domain in full (rest from reference TRBV7-9 and TRBJ2-5): DTGVSQNPRHKITKRGQNVTFRCDPISEHNRLYWYRQTLGQGPEFLTYFQNEAQLEKSRLLSDRFSAERPKGSFSTLEIQRTEQGDSAMYLCASSPASGSLEETQYFGPGTRLLVL.

The chain has TRBV5-1 and TRBJ1-2; 10 positions match TRBD1. The CDR3 runs to 13 residues. With V trimmed by 4 bases and J by 7 bases, 4 bases remained unmatched. Germline V gene data show CDR1 as SGHRS and CDR2 as YFSETQ. The CDR3 here is CASSPRTGGGYTF. CDR3 DNA: TGCGCCAGCAGCCCTCGGACAGGGGGTGGCTACACCTTC.

This rearrangement joins TRBV5-4 to TRBJ1-1; TRBD1 aligns across 10 bases. The ends lost 4 bases at V and 4 bases at J; junction bases unmatched: 19. Looked up from germline, CDR1 is SGHNT and CDR2 is YYREEE (reference sequence). The length of the CDR3 is 19 residues. The CDR3 reads CASSRRALSTGGLGTEAFF. In DNA form, the CDR3 reads TGTGCCAGCAGCCGCCGAGCCCTCTCGACAGGGGGCTTGGGCACTGAAGCTTTCTTT. The whole variable domain, remainder taken from reference TRBV5-4 and TRBJ1-1, is ETGVTQSPTHLIKTRGQQVTLRCSSQSGHNTVSWYQQALGQGPQFIFQYYREEENGRGNFPPRFSGLQFPNYSSELNVNALELDDSALYLCASSRRALSTGGLGTEAFFGQGTRLTVV.

This clonotype has a handful of counts. The CDR3 nucleotides are TGTGCCAGCAGTATGGGACTAGCGGGAGCCCCAGATACGCAGTATTTT. This sequence encodes CASSMGLAGAPDTQYF. The genes are TRBV2 and TRBJ2-3, with 14 positions matching TRBD2. Per the germline V gene, CDR1 is SNHLY and CDR2 is FYNNEI. The V gene end was trimmed by 5 bases and the J gene end by 4 bases; junction bases not matched to a gene: 5. This CDR3 is 16 amino acids long. The entire variable domain, with the rest obtained from reference TRBV2 and TRBJ2-3, is as follows: EPEVTQTPSHQVTQMGQEVILRCVPISNHLYFYWYRQILGQKVEFLVSFYNNEISEKSEIFDDQFSVERPDGSNFTLKIRSTKLEDSAMYFCASSMGLAGAPDTQYFGPGTRLTVL.

This clonotype came up many times. V gene TRBV4-2 combines with J gene TRBJ2-5; D ambiguous. V gave up 0 bases and J gave up 2 bases, with 10 bases separating them. The CDR3 is 15 residues long. The germline V gene encodes CDR1 LGHNA and CDR2 YNFKEQ. The CDR3 DNA is TGTGCCAGCAGCCAAGACCACGGCTCTCAAGAGACCCAGTACTTC. Amino acids: CASSQDHGSQETQYF.

V gene TRBV20-1 combines with J gene TRBJ2-5, with TRBD1 matching 8 bases. CDR3 length: 13 residues. Losses at the gene ends were 0 bases for V and 8 bases for J; bases not matched to a gene: 5. Germline CDR1 is DFQATT and CDR2 is SNEGSKA (reference sequence). The CDR3 here is CSARDFGTGTQYF. The CDR3 DNA sequence: TGCAGTGCTAGAGATTTCGGGACAGGCACCCAGTACTTC.

The chain couples TRBV10-3 to TRBJ1-6; D unresolved. V was trimmed by 3 bases and J by 13 bases, leaving 13 bases between them. From germline, CDR1 is ENHRY and CDR2 SYGVKD. The CDR3 has 13 amino acids. This CDR3 reads CAISDESNQPLHF. The CDR3 DNA follows: TGTGCCATCAGTGATGAGAGCAATCAGCCCCTCCACTTT.

With respect to this clonotype: Since the CDR3 does not end with the conserved phenylalanine or tryptophan, this likely comes from a read error. This chain joins TRBV10-3 and TRBJ1-1; D call uncertain. The CDR3 has 13 amino acids. Trimming pared 8 bases from V and 2 bases from J, leaving 12 bases between. Germline V gives CDR1 ENHRY, CDR2 SYGVKD. CDR3 coding DNA: TGTGCCATCGGGCTTCGCGGCAACACTGAAGCTTTCTCT. This encodes CAIGLRGNTEAFS.

This chain joins TRBV12-3 or TRBV12-4 and TRBJ1-2, with D hard to call. The CDR3 contains 14 residues. V was clipped by 7 bases and J by 8 bases, with 20 bases between them. The CDR3 nucleotides read TGTGCCAGCACCTTAGGTGTGGGCGGGAGGGGCTACACCTTC. This sequence encodes CASTLGVGGRGYTF.

This clonotype showed up just a few times. Its ends do not fully match the called genes, so a read error is possible. This chain uses TRBV5-1 with TRBJ1-2; D may be TRBD1 (5 bases). Germline V lookup: CDR1 SGHRS, CDR2 YFSETQ. There are 13 residues in the CDR3. CDR3 DNA sequence: TGCGCCAGCAGTTTGGATGGGGGAGGTGGCTACACCTTC. Translating it yields CASSLDGGGGYTF.

V usage is TRBV7-2 and J usage is TRBJ1-1; the match to TRBD1 covers 9 bases. This CDR3 comprises 15 residues. With V trimmed by 5 bases and J by 3 bases, 7 bases remained unmatched. Germline loops: CDR1 SGHTA, CDR2 FQGNSA. The CDR3 is CASSVTGGGYTEAFF. In nucleotides, the CDR3 is TGTGCCAGCAGCGTAACAGGGGGCGGGTACACTGAAGCTTTCTTT.

This chain joins TRBV28 and TRBJ1-3, with 7 positions matching TRBD1. This CDR3 is built from 16 residues. Germline CDR1 is MDHEN and CDR2 is SYDVKM. V gave up 2 bases and J gave up 1 base; unmatched junction bases: 5. The CDR3 nucleotides read TGTGCCAGCAGTTTAGAGGGGGCGGTTTCTGGAAACACCATATATTTT. It encodes CASSLEGAVSGNTIYF.

Concerning this clonotype: A junction boundary mismatches the germline segment, possibly from a read error. The J gene is TRBJ2-6, the V gene TRBV7-9; D could derive from TRBD1 or TRBD2 (5 bases each). This CDR3 is built from 16 residues. Germline V lookup: CDR1 SEHNR, CDR2 FQNEAQ (reference sequence). The CDR3 is CASSLWGAPGANVPTF. CDR3 nucleotide sequence: TGTGCCAGCAGCTTATGGGGAGCCCCTGGGGCCAACGTCCCGACTTTC. Filled out from reference TRBV7-9 and TRBJ2-6, the complete variable domain reads DTGVSQNPRHKITKRGQNVTFRCDPISEHNRLYWYRQTLGQGPEFLTYFQNEAQLEKSRLLSDRFSAERPKGSFSTLEIQRTEQGDSAMYLCASSLWGAPGANVPTFGAGSRLTVL.

This clonotype was seen many times. The chain is built from TRBV5-8 and TRBJ1-5; the D gene is possibly TRBD1 (5 bases). CDR1 is SGHTS, CDR2 YDEGEE, per germline. The CDR3 totals 15 residues. Trimming removed 7 bases at V and 5 bases at J, with 19 bases between. This CDR3 reads CASDRIDGRDQPQHF. CDR3 DNA: TGTGCCAGCGACCGGATTGATGGCAGGGATCAGCCCCAGCATTTT.

The chain couples TRBV7-9 to TRBJ1-2; D uncertain. Germline-derived CDR1 and CDR2 are SEHNR and FQNEAQ (reference sequence). The CDR3 covers 14 residues. V shed 3 bases and J shed 3 bases, with 11 bases lying between them. In DNA form, the CDR3 reads TGTGCCAGCAGCTTGGAGAAGCCGCACTATGGCTACACCTTC. Encoded protein: CASSLEKPHYGYTF.

The genes are TRBV7-9 and TRBJ2-5; the D is unclear. The germline V and J ends were trimmed by 7 bases and 4 bases, with 13 bases remaining between them. The CDR3 sequence is 13 residues long. Per germline, CDR1 SEHNR and CDR2 FQNEAQ (reference sequence). The CDR3 reads CASTEKGSETQYF. The DNA for the CDR3 is TGTGCCAGCACCGAAAAGGGTTCAGAGACCCAGTACTTC.

This clonotype was counted ten times or more. The chain uses TRBV6-1 and TRBJ1-2, with TRBD1 matching 7 bases. This CDR3 spans 14 amino acids. V dropped 4 bases and J dropped 1; count of bases not matched to a gene: 3. Germline CDR1 and CDR2: MNHNS and SASEGT. The CDR3 nucleotides are TGTGCCAGCAGTGGGGACAGAAATAACTATGGCTACACCTTC. Its translation is CASSGDRNNYGYTF.

This clonotype was counted only a few times. CDR3: CASSLGQAYSNQPQHF. As DNA, the CDR3 is TGTGCCAGCAGCTTAGGACAGGCTTATAGCAATCAGCCCCAGCATTTT. The chain carries TRBV7-8 and TRBJ1-5; tentatively, D is TRBD1 (6 bases). The V gene lost 1 base and the J gene lost 0 bases, with 10 bases spanning the gap. Germline loops: CDR1 SGHVS, CDR2 FQNEAQ. The CDR3 covers 16 residues.

V is TRBV9 and J is TRBJ2-5; D possibly corresponds to TRBD1 (5 bases). Trimming pared 2 bases from V and 3 bases from J, leaving 8 bases between. Germline assignment: CDR1 SGDLS and CDR2 YYNGEE. CDR3 size: 13 residues. The CDR3 region is CASSVGPKETQYF. The CDR3 nucleotides are TGTGCCAGCAGCGTGGGGCCTAAAGAGACCCAGTACTTC. Full variable domain (missing parts from reference TRBV9 and TRBJ2-5): DSGVTQTPKHLITATGQRVTLRCSPRSGDLSVYWYQQSLDQGLQFLIQYYNGEERAKGNILERFSAQQFPDLHSELNLSSLELGDSALYFCASSVGPKETQYFGPGTRLLVL.

This clonotype appeared many times. This chain connects TRBV20-1 to TRBJ1-5; the D gene is possibly TRBD1 (5 bases). Trimming removed 5 bases from V and 3 bases from J, with 14 bases in between. This CDR3 contains 14 residues. Germline CDR1 reads DFQATT; CDR2 reads SNEGSKA (reference sequence). The CDR3 loop is CSAAGRNFNQPQHF. The DNA for the CDR3 is TGCAGTGCTGCGGGACGCAATTTCAATCAGCCCCAGCATTTT.

There are many counts of this clonotype. The chain joins TRBV4-3 to TRBJ1-2, with 8 nucleotides matching TRBD1. Germline V gene data show CDR1 as LGHNA and CDR2 as YSLEER. CDR3 length equals 14 residues. V was clipped by 0 bases and J by 4 bases; unmatched bases: 1. The CDR3 coding sequence is TGCGCCAGCAGCCAAGAGACAGGGGTCTATGGCTACACCTTC. This encodes CASSQETGVYGYTF.

This rearrangement joins TRBV29-1 to TRBJ1-4, with D possibly being TRBD1 (6 bases). V lost 8 bases, J lost 8 bases, and 15 bases lay in between. Germline-derived CDR1 and CDR2 are SQVTM and ANQGSEA. The CDR3 extends over 12 amino acids. CDR3 protein: CSFDQGREKLFF. CDR3 in DNA: TGCAGCTTCGACCAGGGGAGGGAAAAACTGTTTTTT.

This clonotype was counted a few times. The rearrangement uses TRBV2 and TRBJ1-1, with TRBD1 matching 12 bases. Trimming cost V 7 bases and J 3 bases; bases outside gene matches: 3. CDR1 and CDR2 (germline): SNHLY, FYNNEI. CDR3 length: 14 residues. The CDR3 nucleotides read TGTGCCAGCAAGGGACAGGGGGCCCACACTGAAGCTTTCTTT. Its protein product is CASKGQGAHTEAFF. Full variable domain (missing parts from reference TRBV2 and TRBJ1-1): EPEVTQTPSHQVTQMGQEVILRCVPISNHLYFYWYRQILGQKVEFLVSFYNNEISEKSEIFDDQFSVERPDGSNFTLKIRSTKLEDSAMYFCASKGQGAHTEAFFGQGTRLTVV.

The sample holds many counts of this clonotype. This chain uses TRBV9 with TRBJ1-3, with TRBD1 as a possible D gene (5 bases). Between the trimmed V and J ends, which lost 0 bases and 0 bases, there was a span of 13 bases. The CDR3 has 17 amino acids. CDR1 and CDR2 (germline): SGDLS, YYNGEE. Here the CDR3 reads CASSVGGARYSGNTIYF. DNA for the CDR3: TGTGCCAGCAGCGTAGGAGGGGCCCGTTACTCTGGAAACACCATATATTTT.

The chain has TRBV7-9 and TRBJ2-5; the D gene is possibly TRBD1 (5 bases). Deletions cut 6 bases from V and 3 bases from J, with 14 bases between. Per the germline V gene, CDR1 is SEHNR and CDR2 is FQNEAQ (reference sequence). The CDR3 is 14 residues long. The chain's CDR3 is CASSYGQTEETQYF. The DNA of the CDR3 is TGTGCCAGCAGTTACGGGCAGACAGAAGAGACCCAGTACTTC.

As regards this clonotype: Since no conserved phenylalanine or tryptophan closes the CDR3, a read error is the likely cause. Because the CDR3's place on the DNA is in doubt, the DNA is left out and the CDR3 is given as listed by TCRdb. The V call is TRBV6-5, the J call TRBJ2-5; TRBD1 is the table's D call and was not checked against the DNA. The V gene's germline CDR1 is MNHEY and CDR2 SVGAGI. Termini included, the CDR3 measures 12 amino acids. The CDR3 sequence is CASSPGTDLLNT.

This clonotype appeared many times. This sequence joins TRBV10-3 and TRBJ2-5; 14 nucleotides agree with TRBD2. Trimming at V came to 6 bases and at J to 5 bases, leaving 8 bases not matched to a gene. Germline values: CDR1 ENHRY, CDR2 SYGVKD. This CDR3 spans 16 amino acids. Here the CDR3 DNA reads TGTGCCATCAGATCGGGACTAGCGGGAGTACGGGAGACCCAGTACTTC. Translating gives CAIRSGLAGVRETQYF.

The V and J genes are TRBV20-1 and TRBJ1-6; D is unresolved. Per germline, CDR1 DFQATT and CDR2 SNEGSKA (reference sequence). The V gene lost 3 bases and the J gene lost 6 bases, with 15 bases spanning the gap. This CDR3 is 15 amino acids long. CDR3 sequence reads: CSAREGSIANSPLHF. In DNA form, the CDR3 reads TGCAGTGCTAGGGAGGGCTCCATCGCTAATTCACCCCTCCACTTT.

J is TRBJ1-2 and V is TRBV29-1; D uncertain. The CDR3 has 11 amino acids. In germline, CDR1 is SQVTM, CDR2 ANQGSEA. V was pared by 8 bases and J by 1 base, with 8 bases between. For the CDR3, the DNA is TGCAGCACAGACATTAACTATGGCTACACCTTC. Amino acid sequence: CSTDINYGYTF.

This clonotype was recorded at least ten times. The V and J genes are TRBV7-9 and TRBJ1-5, with 9 bases identical to TRBD1. CDR1 and CDR2 from the germline V gene are SEHNR and FQNEAQ (reference sequence). V shed 5 bases and J 1 base; nucleotides not matched to a gene: 3. The CDR3 is 15 residues long. In nucleotides, the CDR3 is TGTGCCAGCAGCCTTGGGACAGGGAGCAATCAGCCCCAGCATTTT. It specifies CASSLGTGSNQPQHF.